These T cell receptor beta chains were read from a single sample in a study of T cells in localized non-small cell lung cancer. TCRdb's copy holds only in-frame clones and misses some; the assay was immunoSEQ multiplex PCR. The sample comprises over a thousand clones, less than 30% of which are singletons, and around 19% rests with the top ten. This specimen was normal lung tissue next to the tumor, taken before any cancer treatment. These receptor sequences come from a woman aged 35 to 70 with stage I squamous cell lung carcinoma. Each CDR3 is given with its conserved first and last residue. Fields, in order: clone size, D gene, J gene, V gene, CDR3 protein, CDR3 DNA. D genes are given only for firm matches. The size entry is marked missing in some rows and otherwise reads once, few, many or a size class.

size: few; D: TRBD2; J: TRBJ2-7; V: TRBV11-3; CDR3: CASSLSLAGGSEQYF; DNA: TGTGCCAGCAGCTTATCGCTAGCGGGAGGGAGCGAGCAGTACTTC
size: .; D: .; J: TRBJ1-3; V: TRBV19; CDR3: CASSMKSTGLLSRNTIYF; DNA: TGTGCCAGTAGTATGAAGTCGACGGGACTGCTCTCTCGAAACACCATATATTTT
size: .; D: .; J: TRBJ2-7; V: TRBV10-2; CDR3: CASSLYHRKSYEQYF; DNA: TGCGCCAGCAGTCTGTATCACCGGAAATCCTACGAGCAGTACTTC
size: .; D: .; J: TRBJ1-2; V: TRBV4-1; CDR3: CASSRGQQGRDYYGYTF; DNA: TGCGCCAGCAGCCGAGGCCAGCAGGGGCGCGATTACTATGGCTACACCTTC
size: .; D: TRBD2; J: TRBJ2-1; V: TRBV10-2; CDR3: CASGTPGLASNEQFF; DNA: TGCGCCAGCGGGACCCCGGGACTAGCATCGAATGAGCAGTTCTTC
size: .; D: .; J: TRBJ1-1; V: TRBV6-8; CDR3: CASSYPPTVTEAFF; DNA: TGTGCCAGCAGTTACCCTCCGACCGTAACTGAAGCTTTCTTT
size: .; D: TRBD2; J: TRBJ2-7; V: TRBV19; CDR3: CASSITGLAGATGSYEQYF; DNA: TGTGCCAGTAGTATAACTGGACTAGCGGGAGCCACGGGCTCCTACGAGCAGTACTTC
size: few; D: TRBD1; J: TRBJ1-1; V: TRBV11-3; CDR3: CASSVTGAPNTEAFF; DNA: TGTGCCAGCAGCGTCACAGGGGCTCCGAACACTGAAGCTTTCTTT
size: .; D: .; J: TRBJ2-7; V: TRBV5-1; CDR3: CASSLDHAVGPYEQYF; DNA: TGCGCCAGCAGCTTGGATCACGCGGTGGGACCCTACGAGCAGTACTTC
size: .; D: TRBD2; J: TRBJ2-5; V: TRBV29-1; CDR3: CSVEKNRLAGVVETQYF; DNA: TGCAGCGTTGAAAAAAACCGACTAGCGGGAGTGGTCGAGACCCAGTACTTC
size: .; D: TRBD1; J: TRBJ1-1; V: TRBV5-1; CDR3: CASSLTGRDTEAFF; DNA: TGCGCCAGCAGCCTGACAGGGCGGGACACTGAAGCTTTCTTT
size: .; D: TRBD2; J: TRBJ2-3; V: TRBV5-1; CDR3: CASSSLAGPTDTQYF; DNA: TGCGCCAGCAGCTCTCTAGCGGGACCCACAGATACGCAGTATTTT
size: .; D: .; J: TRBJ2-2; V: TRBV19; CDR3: CASSQTVSGELFF; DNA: TGTGCCAGTAGTCAGACAGTCAGCGGGGAGCTGTTTTTT
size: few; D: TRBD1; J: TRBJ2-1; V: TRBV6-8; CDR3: CASRDNRGEQFF; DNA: TGTGCCAGCAGAGACAACAGGGGGGAGCAGTTCTTC
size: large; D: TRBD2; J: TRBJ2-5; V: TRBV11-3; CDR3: CASSFGSAGGPSQETQYF; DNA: TGTGCCAGCAGCTTTGGGAGTGCGGGAGGACCCTCCCAAGAGACCCAGTACTTC
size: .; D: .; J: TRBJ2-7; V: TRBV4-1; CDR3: CASSQDRRDSRYEQYF; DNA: TGCGCCAGCAGCCAAGATAGGAGGGACTCCCGCTACGAGCAGTACTTC
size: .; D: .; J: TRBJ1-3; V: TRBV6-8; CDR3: CASSSIAGNTIYF; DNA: TGTGCCAGCAGTTCCATCGCCGGAAACACCATATATTTT
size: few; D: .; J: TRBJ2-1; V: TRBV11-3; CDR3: CASSWPDPVQDEQFF; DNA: TGTGCCAGCAGCTGGCCCGACCCGGTCCAAGATGAGCAGTTCTTC
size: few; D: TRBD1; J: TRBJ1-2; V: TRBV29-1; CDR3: CSVAIRQGAGLNYGYTF; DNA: TGCAGCGTTGCAATACGGCAGGGGGCCGGCTTGAACTATGGCTACACCTTC
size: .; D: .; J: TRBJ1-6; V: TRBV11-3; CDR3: CASTTGAGMNSPLHF; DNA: TGTGCCAGCACCACAGGTGCAGGGATGAATTCACCCCTCCACTTT
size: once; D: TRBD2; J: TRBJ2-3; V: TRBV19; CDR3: CASSIMGLANTDTQYF; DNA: TGTGCCAGTAGTATTATGGGACTAGCTAACACAGATACGCAGTATTTT
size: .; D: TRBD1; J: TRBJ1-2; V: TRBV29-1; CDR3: CSVVGQGQGGRGYTF; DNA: TGCAGCGTTGTGGGACAAGGACAGGGTGGACGGGGCTACACCTTC
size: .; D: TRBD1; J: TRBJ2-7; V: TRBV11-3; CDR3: CASSSDRTSSYEQYF; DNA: TGTGCCAGCAGCTCGGACAGGACCAGCTCCTACGAGCAGTACTTC
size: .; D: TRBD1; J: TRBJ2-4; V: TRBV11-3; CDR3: CASSPLGQGEVKNIQYF; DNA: TGTGCCAGCAGCCCACTGGGACAGGGTGAGGTCAAAAACATTCAGTACTTC
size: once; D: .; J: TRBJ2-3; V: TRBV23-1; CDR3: CASSRRFRADTQYF; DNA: TGCGCCAGCAGTCGGAGGTTTCGGGCAGATACGCAGTATTTT
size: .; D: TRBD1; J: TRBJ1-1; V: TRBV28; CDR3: CASRPGTGSEAFF; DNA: TGTGCCAGCAGGCCCGGGACAGGGTCTGAAGCTTTCTTT
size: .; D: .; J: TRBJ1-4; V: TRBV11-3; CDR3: CASSKSGQGEKLFF; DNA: TGTGCCAGCAGTAAATCGGGGCAGGGTGAAAAACTGTTTTTT
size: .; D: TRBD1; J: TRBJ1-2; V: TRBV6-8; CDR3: CASMPTGGIYGYTF; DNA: TGTGCCAGCATGCCGACAGGGGGCATCTATGGCTACACCTTC
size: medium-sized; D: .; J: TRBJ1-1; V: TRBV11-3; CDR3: CASSLGRAGTEAFF; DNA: TGTGCCAGCAGCTTAGGCCGGGCGGGCACTGAAGCTTTCTTT
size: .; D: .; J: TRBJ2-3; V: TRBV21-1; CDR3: CASSTDRGPYLAGGTDTQYF; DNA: TGTGCCAGCAGCACCGACAGGGGGCCCTACCTAGCGGGAGGCACGGATACGCAGTATTTT
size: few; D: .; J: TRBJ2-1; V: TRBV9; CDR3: CASSVAAAIYNEQFF; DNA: TGTGCCAGCAGCGTAGCGGCTGCTATCTACAATGAGCAGTTCTTC
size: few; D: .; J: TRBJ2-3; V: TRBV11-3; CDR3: CASSPHRVGRAADTQYF; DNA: TGTGCCAGCAGCCCCCACAGGGTAGGGAGAGCGGCAGATACGCAGTATTTT
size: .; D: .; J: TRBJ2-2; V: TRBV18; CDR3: CASSPPGTGGGWNTGELFF; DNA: TGTGCCAGCTCACCACCAGGTACTGGAGGGGGGTGGAACACCGGGGAGCTGTTTTTT
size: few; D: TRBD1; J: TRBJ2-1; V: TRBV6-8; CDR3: CASRPTGVNEQFF; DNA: TGTGCCAGCAGGCCGACAGGGGTCAATGAGCAGTTCTTC
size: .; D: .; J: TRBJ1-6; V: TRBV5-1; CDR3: CASSPAEGGNSPLHF; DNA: TGCGCCAGCAGCCCGGCGGAGGGAGGGAATTCACCCCTCCACTTT
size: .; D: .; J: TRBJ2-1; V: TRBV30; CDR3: CAWSISGYNEQFF; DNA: TGTGCCTGGAGTATATCCGGCTACAATGAGCAGTTCTTC
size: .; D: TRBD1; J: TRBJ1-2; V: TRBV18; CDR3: CASSSQGAGANYGYTF; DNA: TGTGCCAGCTCAAGTCAGGGGGCAGGAGCTAACTATGGCTACACCTTC
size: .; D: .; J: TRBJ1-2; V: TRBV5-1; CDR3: CASSFEFQGSNYGYTF; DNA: TGCGCCAGCAGCTTTGAATTCCAGGGATCTAACTATGGCTACACCTTC
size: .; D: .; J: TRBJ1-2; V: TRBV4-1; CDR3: CASSQTGTQNYGYTF; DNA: TGCGCCAGCAGCCAAACCGGGACACAAAACTATGGCTACACCTTC
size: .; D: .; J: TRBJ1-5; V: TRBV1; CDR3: CASSQDGRNQPQHF; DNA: TGCGCCAGCAGCCAAGATGGCAGGAATCAGCCCCAGCATTTT